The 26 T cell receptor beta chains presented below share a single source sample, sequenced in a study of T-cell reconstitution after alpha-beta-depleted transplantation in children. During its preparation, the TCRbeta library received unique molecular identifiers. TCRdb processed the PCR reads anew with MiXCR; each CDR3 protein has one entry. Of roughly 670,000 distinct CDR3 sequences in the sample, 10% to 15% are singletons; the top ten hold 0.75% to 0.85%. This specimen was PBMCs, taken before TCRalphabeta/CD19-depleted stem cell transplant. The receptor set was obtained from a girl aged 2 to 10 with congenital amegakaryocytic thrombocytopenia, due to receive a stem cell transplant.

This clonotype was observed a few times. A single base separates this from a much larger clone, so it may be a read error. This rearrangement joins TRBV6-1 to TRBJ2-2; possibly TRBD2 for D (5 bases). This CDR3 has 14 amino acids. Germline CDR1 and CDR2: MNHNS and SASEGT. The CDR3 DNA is TGTGCCAGCAGTAATATGTTGAACACCGGGGAGCTGTCTTTT. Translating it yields CASSNMLNTGELSF.

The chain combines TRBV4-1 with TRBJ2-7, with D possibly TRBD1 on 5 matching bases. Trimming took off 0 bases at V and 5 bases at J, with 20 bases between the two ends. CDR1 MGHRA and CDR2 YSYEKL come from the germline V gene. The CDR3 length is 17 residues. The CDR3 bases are TGCGCCAGCAGCCAAGATGGGGCGTCACTTCTTCTGGACGAGCAGTACTTC. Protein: CASSQDGASLLLDEQYF.

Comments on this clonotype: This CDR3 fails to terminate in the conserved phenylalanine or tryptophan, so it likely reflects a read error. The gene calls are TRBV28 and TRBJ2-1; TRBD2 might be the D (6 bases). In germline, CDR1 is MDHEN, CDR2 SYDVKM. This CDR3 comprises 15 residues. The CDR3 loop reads CTSLEGTGDHNEQFS. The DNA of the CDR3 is TGTACCAGCCTCGAGGGGACTGGAGATCACAATGAGCAGTTCTCC.

CDR3 protein: CASSLSGTGRSPLHF. For the CDR3, the DNA is TGTGCCAGCAGCTTGTCCGGGACAGGGAGATCACCCCTCCACTTT. The chain couples TRBV5-6 to TRBJ1-6; 9 bases fit TRBD1. Looked up from germline, CDR1 is SGHDT and CDR2 is YYEEEE. J lost 10 bases, V lost 1 base, and 6 bases had no gene match. CDR3 size: 15 residues. Full variable domain (missing parts from reference TRBV5-6 and TRBJ1-6): DAGVTQSPTHLIKTRGQQVTLRCSPKSGHDTVSWYQQALGQGPQFIFQYYEEEERQRGNFPDRFSGHQFPNYSSELNVNALLLGDSALYLCASSLSGTGRSPLHFGNGTRLTVT.

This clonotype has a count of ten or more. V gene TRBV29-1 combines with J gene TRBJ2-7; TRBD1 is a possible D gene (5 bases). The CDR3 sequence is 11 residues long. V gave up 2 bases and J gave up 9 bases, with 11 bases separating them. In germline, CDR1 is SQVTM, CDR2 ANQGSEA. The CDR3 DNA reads TGCAGCGTTGAATCTGGAAGGGGGCAGTACTTC. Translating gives CSVESGRGQYF.

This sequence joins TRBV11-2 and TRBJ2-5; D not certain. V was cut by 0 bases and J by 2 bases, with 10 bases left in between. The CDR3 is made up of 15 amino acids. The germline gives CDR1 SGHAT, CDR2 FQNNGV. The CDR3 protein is CASSLDRTVQETQYF. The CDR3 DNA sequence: TGTGCCAGCAGCTTAGATAGGACCGTTCAAGAGACCCAGTACTTC.

The CDR3 DNA follows: TGTGCCAGCAGTTTAACCCCGGGACAGGGGTTTCGGGACACTGAAGCTTTCTTT. Its translation is CASSLTPGQGFRDTEAFF. The V gene is TRBV27, the J gene TRBJ1-1; 10 bases line up with TRBD1. In germline, CDR1 is MNHEY, CDR2 SMNVEV (reference sequence). V was clipped by 2 bases and J by 3 bases; unmatched bases: 12. The CDR3 is made up of 18 amino acids.

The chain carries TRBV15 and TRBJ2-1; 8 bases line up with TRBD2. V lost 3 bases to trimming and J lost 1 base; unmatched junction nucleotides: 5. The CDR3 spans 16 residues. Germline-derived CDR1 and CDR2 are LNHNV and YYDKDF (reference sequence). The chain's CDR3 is CATSSQREKSYNEQFF. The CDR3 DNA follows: TGTGCCACCAGCAGCCAGCGGGAGAAATCCTACAATGAGCAGTTCTTC.

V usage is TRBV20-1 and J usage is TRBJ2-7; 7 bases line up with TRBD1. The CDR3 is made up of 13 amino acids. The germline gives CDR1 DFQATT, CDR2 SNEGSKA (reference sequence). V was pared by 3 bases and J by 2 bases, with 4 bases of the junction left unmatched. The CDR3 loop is CSASWDSPYEQYF. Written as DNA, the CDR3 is TGCAGTGCTAGCTGGGACAGTCCCTACGAGCAGTACTTC.

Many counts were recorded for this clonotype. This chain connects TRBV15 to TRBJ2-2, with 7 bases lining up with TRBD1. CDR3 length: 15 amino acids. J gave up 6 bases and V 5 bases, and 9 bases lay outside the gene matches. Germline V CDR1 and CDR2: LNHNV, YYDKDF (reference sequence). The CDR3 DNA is TGTGCCACCAGCGTCGGTACAGGGGTACCCGGGGAGCTGTTTTTT. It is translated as CATSVGTGVPGELFF.

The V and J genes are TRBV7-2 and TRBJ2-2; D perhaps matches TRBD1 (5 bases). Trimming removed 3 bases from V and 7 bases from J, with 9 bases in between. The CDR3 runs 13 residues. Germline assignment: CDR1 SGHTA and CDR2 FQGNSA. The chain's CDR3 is CASSLQGFGELFF. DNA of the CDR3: TGTGCCAGCAGCTTGCAGGGATTCGGGGAGCTGTTTTTT.

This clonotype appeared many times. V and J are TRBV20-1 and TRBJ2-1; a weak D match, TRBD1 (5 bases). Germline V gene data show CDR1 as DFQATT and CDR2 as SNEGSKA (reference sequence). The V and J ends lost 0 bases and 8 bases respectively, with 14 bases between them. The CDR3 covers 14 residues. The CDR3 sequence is CSARENKGIDEQFF. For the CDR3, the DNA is TGCAGTGCTAGAGAGAACAAGGGGATAGATGAGCAGTTCTTC.

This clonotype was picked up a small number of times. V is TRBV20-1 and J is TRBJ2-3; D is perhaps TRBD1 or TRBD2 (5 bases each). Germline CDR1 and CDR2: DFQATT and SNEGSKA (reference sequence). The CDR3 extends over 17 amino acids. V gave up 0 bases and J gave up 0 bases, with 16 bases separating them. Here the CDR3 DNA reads TGCAGTGCTAGAGATTCTGCACTAGGGGCTAGCACAGATACGCAGTATTTT. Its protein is CSARDSALGASTDTQYF.

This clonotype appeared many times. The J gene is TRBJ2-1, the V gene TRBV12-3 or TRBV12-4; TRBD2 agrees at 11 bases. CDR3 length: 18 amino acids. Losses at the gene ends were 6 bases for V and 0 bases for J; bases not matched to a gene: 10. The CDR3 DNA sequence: TGTGCCAGCAGCACTAGCGGGAGCGCCCTTAGCTCCTACAATGAGCAGTTCTTC. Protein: CASSTSGSALSSYNEQFF.

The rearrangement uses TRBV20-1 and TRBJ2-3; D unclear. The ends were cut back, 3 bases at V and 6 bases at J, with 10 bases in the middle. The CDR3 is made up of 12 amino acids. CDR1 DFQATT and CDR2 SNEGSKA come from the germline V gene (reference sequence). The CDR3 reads CSASPLWDTQYF. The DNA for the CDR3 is TGCAGTGCTAGCCCCCTCTGGGATACGCAGTATTTT.

CDR3 sequence: CASSRKMDWGNQPQHF. The CDR3 nucleotides are TGTGCCAGTTCACGCAAGATGGATTGGGGCAATCAGCCCCAGCATTTT. The chain carries TRBV19 and TRBJ1-5; the D is unclear. V lost 8 bases, J lost 2 bases, and 19 bases lay in between. There are 16 residues in the CDR3. CDR1 is LNHDA and CDR2 is SQIVND in the germline V gene (reference sequence).

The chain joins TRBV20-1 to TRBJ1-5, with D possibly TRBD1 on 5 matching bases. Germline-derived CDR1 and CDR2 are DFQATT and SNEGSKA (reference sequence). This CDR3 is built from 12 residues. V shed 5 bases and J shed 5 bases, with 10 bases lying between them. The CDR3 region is CSAAQGYQPQHF. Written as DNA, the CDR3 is TGCAGTGCTGCGCAGGGTTATCAGCCCCAGCATTTT.

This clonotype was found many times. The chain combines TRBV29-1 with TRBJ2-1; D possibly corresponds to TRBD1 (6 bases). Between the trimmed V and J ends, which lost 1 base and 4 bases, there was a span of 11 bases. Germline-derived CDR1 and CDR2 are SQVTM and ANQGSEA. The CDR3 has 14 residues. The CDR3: CSVEGVGQYNEQFF. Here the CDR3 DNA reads TGCAGCGTTGAAGGGGTCGGACAGTACAATGAGCAGTTCTTC.

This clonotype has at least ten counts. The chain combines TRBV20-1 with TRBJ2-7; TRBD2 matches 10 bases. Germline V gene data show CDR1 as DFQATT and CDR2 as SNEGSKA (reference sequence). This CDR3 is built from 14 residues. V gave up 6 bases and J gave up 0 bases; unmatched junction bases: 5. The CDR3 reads CSARTSGASYEQYF. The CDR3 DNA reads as TGCAGTGCGCGGACTAGCGGAGCCTCCTACGAGCAGTACTTC.

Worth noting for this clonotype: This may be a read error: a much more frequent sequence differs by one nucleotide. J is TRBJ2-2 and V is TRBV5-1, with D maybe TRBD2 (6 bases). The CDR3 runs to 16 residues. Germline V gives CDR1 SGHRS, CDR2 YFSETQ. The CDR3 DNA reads TGCGCCAGCAGCCCCCCCCGGGGCGATAACACCGGGGGGCTGTTTTTT. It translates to CASSPPRGDNTGGLFF.

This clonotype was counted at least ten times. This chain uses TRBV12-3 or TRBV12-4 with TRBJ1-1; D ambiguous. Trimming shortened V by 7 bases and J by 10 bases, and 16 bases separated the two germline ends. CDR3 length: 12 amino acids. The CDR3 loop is CASTLVQWLAFF. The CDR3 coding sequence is TGTGCCAGCACTCTGGTTCAGTGGTTAGCTTTCTTT.

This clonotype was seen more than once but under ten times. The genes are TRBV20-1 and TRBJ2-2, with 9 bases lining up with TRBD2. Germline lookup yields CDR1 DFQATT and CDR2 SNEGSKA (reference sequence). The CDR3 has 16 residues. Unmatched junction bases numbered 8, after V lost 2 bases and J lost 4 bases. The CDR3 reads CSARSGGRAGTGELFF. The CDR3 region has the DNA TGCAGTGCTAGATCTGGCGGGAGGGCCGGCACCGGGGAGCTGTTTTTT.

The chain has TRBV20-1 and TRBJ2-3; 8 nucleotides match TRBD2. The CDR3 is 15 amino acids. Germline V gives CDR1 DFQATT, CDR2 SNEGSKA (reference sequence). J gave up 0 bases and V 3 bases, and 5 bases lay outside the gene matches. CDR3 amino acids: CSARRLAPSTDTQYF. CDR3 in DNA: TGCAGTGCTAGGCGACTAGCGCCAAGCACAGATACGCAGTATTTT.

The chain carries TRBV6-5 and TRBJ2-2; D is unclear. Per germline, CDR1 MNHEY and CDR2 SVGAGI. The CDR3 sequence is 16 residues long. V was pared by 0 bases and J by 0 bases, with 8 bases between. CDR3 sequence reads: CASSYSGGSNTGELFF. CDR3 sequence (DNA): TGTGCCAGCAGTTACTCTGGTGGGTCGAACACCGGGGAGCTGTTTTTT.

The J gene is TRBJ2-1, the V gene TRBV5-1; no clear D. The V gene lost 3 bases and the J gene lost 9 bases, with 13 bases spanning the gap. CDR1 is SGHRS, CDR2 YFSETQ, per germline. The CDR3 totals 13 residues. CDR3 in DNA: TGCGCCAGCAGCTACTCTCAGGCTACTGAGCAGTTCTTC. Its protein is CASSYSQATEQFF. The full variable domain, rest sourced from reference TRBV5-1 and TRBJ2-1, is KAGVTQTPRYLIKTRGQQVTLSCSPISGHRSVSWYQQTPGQGLQFLFEYFSETQRNKGNFPGRFSGRQFSNSRSEMNVSTLELGDSALYLCASSYSQATEQFFGPGTRLTVL.

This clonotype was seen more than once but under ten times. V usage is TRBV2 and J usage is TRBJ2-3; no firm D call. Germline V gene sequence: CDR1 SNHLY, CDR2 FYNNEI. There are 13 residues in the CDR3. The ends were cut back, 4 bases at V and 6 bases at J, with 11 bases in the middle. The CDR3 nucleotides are TGTGCCAGCAGTGTGGCCGGGCTCGATACGCAGTATTTT. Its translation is CASSVAGLDTQYF.